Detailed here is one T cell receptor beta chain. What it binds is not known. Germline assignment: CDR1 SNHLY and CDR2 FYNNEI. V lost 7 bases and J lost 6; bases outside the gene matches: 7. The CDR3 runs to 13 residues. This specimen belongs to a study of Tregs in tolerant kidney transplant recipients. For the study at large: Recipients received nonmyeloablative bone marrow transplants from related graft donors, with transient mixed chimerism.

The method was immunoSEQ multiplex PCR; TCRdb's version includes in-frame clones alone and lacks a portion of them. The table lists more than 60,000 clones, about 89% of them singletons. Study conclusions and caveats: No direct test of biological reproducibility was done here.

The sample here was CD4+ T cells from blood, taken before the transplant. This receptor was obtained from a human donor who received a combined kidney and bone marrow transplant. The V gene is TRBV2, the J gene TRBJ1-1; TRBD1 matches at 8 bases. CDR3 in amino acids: CASILDRVPEAFF. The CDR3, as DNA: TGTGCCAGCATCCTGGACAGGGTCCCTGAAGCTTTCTTT. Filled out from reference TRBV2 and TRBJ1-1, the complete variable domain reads EPEVTQTPSHQVTQMGQEVILRCVPISNHLYFYWYRQILGQKVEFLVSFYNNEISEKSEIFDDQFSVERPDGSNFTLKIRSTKLEDSAMYFCASILDRVPEAFFGQGTRLTVV.